This TCR beta chain was observed in a study of T-cell memory formation after mild COVID-19 (dated by TCRdb to the early 2020s). Background for the entire study: TCR sequence clusters from the two donors were largely donor specific. In a couple of donors, T-cell clones that expanded and contracted after mild COVID-19 were followed by sequencing TCRalpha and TCRbeta repertoires longitudinally. The cohort was made up of two young adult volunteers, one female and one male, who were previously healthy.

The data were produced on an Illumina NovaSeq 6000. cDNA libraries for TCRalpha and TCRbeta were prepared by 5'RACE using constant-segment primers, with sample barcodes and unique molecular identifiers added. Trizol reagent was used to extract RNA from every sample. The libraries were amplified in two PCR steps, and the second step added a second sample barcode and Illumina TruSeq adapters. Sequencing of the libraries was done on an Illumina NovaSeq, producing 2 x 150 bp paired-end reads. The original methods were these. The reads were demultiplexed and collapsed into UMI-guided consensus sequences using migec v1.2.7. Using mixcr v2.1.11, the UMI consensuses were aligned to TRA and TRB V and J templates and assembled into clonotypes. A clonotype was counted as expanded or contracted only if both edgeR and NoisET called the change significant, with noise models trained on biological replicates. edgeR calls used a false discovery rate-adjusted p below 0.01 and a log2 fold-change threshold of 1. As an exploratory analysis of dynamics, max-normalized trajectories of the 1000 most abundant clonotypes were examined with PCA combined with hierarchical clustering. The CD4 or CD8 phenotype of responding clones was assigned using the separately sequenced CD4+ and CD8+ repertoires. The public reads were reprocessed in TCRdb via fastp at Q25 and MiXCR, keeping in-frame beta chains. A single entry per CDR3 protein holds the most common genes and DNA from its merged rows. TCRdb's processing, not the authors' own work, is the source of the V and J calls. This sample has about 130,000 distinct CDR3 sequences in its table, and around 6.3% of those were observed once. 2% to 2.5% of the sample is taken by the ten largest.

Overall study outcomes, separate from this receptor: The detection of some responding clones in pre-infection memory suggests that pre-existing cross-reactive memory T cells joined the SARS-CoV-2 response. The study included only a couple of mild cases, and larger cohorts that include severe cases with pre-infection samples were judged to be necessary. SARS-CoV-2 specificity was not confirmed for the second-wave clones peaking on day 37. Contracting CD4+ clones turned up mainly in the CM and EM memory subsets, whereas EMRA was where CD8+ clones were enriched. Balanced CD4/CD8 phenotypes were observed for clones contracting from day 15 to 85, whereas a bias towards CD4+ was observed for a second wave of clones expanding from day 15 to 37.

Ficoll-Paque density gradient centrifugation was used to isolate PBMCs. Counted from cysteine to phenylalanine, this CDR3 has 16 amino acids. The kept DNA is CDR3 alone, 48 bases in frame from the first base. The germline V gene gives CDR1 as SGHRS and CDR2 as YFSETQ. Germline trimming: 5 bases from V, 1 base from J; junction bases outside gene matches: 6. Many counts were recorded for this clonotype. What this receptor recognizes is not known. No much larger clone is present one base from it, and per-base qualities are unavailable. The sequence links TRBV5-1 to TRBJ1-1; TRBD1 fits 12 bases in the junction. The receptor comes from an adult woman who had mild COVID-19 (a few samples of this study predate the infection). The sample titles of this study are shuffled in the database, so cell type and time point are left out; the donor was told from shared clones. The sequencing sample was made of PBMCs or a T cell subset sorted from them (not recorded which). In nucleotides, the sequence is TGCGCCAGCAGAATCGGGACAGGGGGCTCGAACACTGAAGCTTTCTTT. Its product reads: CASRIGTGGSNTEAFF. The CDR3, completed at both ends by the reference TRBV5-1 and TRBJ1-1 genes, gives the full variable domain KAGVTQTPRYLIKTRGQQVTLSCSPISGHRSVSWYQQTPGQGLQFLFEYFSETQRNKGNFPGRFSGRQFSNSRSEMNVSTLELGDSALYLCASRIGTGGSNTEAFFGQGTRLTVV.